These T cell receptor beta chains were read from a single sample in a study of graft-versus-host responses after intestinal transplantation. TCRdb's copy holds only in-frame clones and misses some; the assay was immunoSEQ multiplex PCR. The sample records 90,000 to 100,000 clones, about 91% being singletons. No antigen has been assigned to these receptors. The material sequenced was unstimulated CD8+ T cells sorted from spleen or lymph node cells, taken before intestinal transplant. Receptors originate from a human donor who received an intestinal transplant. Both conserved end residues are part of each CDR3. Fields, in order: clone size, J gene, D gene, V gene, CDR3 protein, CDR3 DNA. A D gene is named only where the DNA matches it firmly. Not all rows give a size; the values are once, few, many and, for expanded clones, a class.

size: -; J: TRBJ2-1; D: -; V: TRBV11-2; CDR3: CASSQWGLSSYNEQFF; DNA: TGTGCCAGCAGCCAATGGGGCTTGAGCTCCTACAATGAGCAGTTCTTC
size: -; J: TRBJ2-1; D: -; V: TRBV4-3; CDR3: CASSQRDYNEQFF; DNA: TGCGCCAGCAGCCAGCGGGACTACAATGAGCAGTTCTTC
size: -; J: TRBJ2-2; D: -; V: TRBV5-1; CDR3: CASSLAKTGELFF; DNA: TGCGCCAGCAGCTTGGCCAAAACCGGGGAGCTGTTTTTT
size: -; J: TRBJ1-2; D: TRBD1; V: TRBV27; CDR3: CASSLSQGAYGYTF; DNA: TGTGCCAGCAGTCTTTCACAGGGGGCGTATGGCTACACCTTC
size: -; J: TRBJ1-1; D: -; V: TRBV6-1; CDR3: CASRGAGFTEAFF; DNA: TGTGCCAGCAGGGGGGCAGGGTTCACTGAAGCTTTCTTT
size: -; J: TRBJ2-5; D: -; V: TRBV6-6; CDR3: CASRRPEPLEKTQYF; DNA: TGTGCCAGCAGACGTCCCGAGCCGCTTGAAAAGACCCAGTACTTC
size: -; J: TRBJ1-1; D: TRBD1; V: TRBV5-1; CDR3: CASSLSGGITEAFF; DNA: TGCGCCAGCAGCCTCTCAGGGGGCATTACTGAAGCTTTCTTT
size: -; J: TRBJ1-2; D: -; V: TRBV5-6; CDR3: CASSLWGEDGYTF; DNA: TGTGCCAGCAGCTTGTGGGGGGAAGATGGCTACACCTTC
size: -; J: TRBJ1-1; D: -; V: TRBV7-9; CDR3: CASSPDGPRGWRTEAFF; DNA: TGTGCCAGCAGCCCGGACGGTCCACGGGGTTGGAGAACTGAAGCTTTCTTT
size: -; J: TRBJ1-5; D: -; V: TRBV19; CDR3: CASPLGVRSNQPQHF; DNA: TGTGCCAGTCCCCTCGGAGTACGTAGCAATCAGCCCCAGCATTTT
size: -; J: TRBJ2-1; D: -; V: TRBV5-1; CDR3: CASSLRQGSNEQFF; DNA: TGCGCCAGCAGCTTGAGGCAGGGAAGCAATGAGCAGTTCTTC
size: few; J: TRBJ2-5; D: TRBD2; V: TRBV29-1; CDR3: CSVTSGVQETQYF; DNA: TGCAGCGTTACTAGCGGGGTACAAGAGACCCAGTACTTC
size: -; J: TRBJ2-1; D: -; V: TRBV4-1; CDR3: CASSQIRGSGFTLQFF; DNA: TGCGCCAGCAGCCAAATCCGGGGTTCCGGCTTTACCCTTCAGTTCTTC
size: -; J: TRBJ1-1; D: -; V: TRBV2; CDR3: CAAAVQEGTEAFF; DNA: TGTGCCGCAGCGGTACAGGAGGGCACTGAAGCTTTCTTT
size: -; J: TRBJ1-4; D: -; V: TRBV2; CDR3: CASSDRGPGEKLFF; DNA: TGTGCCAGCAGTGACAGGGGTCCGGGTGAAAAACTGTTTTTT
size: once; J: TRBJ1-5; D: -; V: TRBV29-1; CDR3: CSVVETGDQPQHF; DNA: TGCAGCGTTGTTGAGACGGGGGACCAGCCCCAGCATTTT
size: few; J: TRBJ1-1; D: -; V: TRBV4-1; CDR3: CASSQGPGEEAFF; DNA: TGCGCCAGCAGCCAAGGTCCGGGGGAAGAAGCTTTCTTT
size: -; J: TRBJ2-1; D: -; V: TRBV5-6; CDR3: CASSFQGSEQFF; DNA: TGTGCCAGCAGCTTCCAGGGGTCCGAGCAGTTCTTC
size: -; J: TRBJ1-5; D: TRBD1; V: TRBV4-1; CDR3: CASSQGTGGSYQPQHF; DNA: TGCGCCAGCAGCCAAGGGACAGGGGGCTCCTACCAGCCCCAGCATTTT
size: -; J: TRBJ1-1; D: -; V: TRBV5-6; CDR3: CASSLWRDEAFF; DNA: TGTGCCAGCAGCTTGTGGAGAGATGAAGCTTTCTTT
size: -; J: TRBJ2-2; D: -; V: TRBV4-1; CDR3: CASSQGTGSGELFF; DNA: TGCGCCAGCAGCCAAGGTACAGGGTCCGGGGAGCTGTTTTTT
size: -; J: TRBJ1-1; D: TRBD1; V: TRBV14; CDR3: CASSLRMSGTGDSEAFF; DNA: TGTGCCAGCAGCCTACGAATGAGTGGGACAGGCGATTCTGAAGCTTTCTTT
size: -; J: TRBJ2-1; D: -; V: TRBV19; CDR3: CASRDGTANEQFF; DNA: TGTGCCAGTAGGGACGGGACTGCCAATGAGCAGTTCTTC
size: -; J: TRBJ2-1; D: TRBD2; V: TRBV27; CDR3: CASSFGTSPNEQFF; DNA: TGTGCCAGCAGTTTCGGGACTAGCCCCAATGAGCAGTTCTTC
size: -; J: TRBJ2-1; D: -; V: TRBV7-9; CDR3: CASSPPWGEKYNEQFF; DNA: TGTGCCAGCAGCCCACCCTGGGGGGAAAAGTACAATGAGCAGTTCTTC
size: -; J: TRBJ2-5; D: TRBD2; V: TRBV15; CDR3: CATSRDDLREGEETQYF; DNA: TGTGCCACCAGCAGAGATGATTTAAGGGAGGGCGAAGAGACCCAGTACTTC
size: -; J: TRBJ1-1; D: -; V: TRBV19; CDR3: CATSRGRNTEAFF; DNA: TGTGCCACAAGCAGGGGCAGGAACACTGAAGCTTTCTTT
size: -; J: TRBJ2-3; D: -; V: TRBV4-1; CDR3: CASSQGGRSTDTQYF; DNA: TGCGCCAGCAGCCAAGGTGGCAGGAGCACAGATACGCAGTATTTT
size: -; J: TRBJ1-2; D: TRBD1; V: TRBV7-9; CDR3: CASSSSGTGDGYTF; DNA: TGTGCCAGCAGCTCCTCCGGGACAGGGGATGGCTACACCTTC
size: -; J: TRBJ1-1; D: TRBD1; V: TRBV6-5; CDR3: CASSYYGQGANTEAFF; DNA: TGTGCCAGCAGCTACTACGGACAGGGGGCGAACACTGAAGCTTTCTTT
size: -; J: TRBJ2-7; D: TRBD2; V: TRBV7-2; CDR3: CASSLGLAGLSYEQYF; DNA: TGTGCCAGCAGCTTAGGACTAGCGGGGCTTTCCTACGAGCAGTACTTC
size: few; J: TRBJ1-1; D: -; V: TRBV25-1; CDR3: CASSAGEDTEAFF; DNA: TGTGCCAGCAGTGCGGGGGAGGATACTGAAGCTTTCTTT
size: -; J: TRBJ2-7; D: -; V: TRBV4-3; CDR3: CASSQLKGLNEQYF; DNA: TGCGCCAGCAGCCAACTAAAGGGGTTGAACGAGCAGTACTTC
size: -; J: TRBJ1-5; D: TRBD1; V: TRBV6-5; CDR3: CASSYGQGGNQPQHF; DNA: TGTGCCAGCAGTTACGGACAGGGTGGCAATCAGCCCCAGCATTTT
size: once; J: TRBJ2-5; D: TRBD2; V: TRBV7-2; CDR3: CASSGERGGKETQYF; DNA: TGTGCCAGCAGCGGCGAGCGGGGGGGCAAAGAGACCCAGTACTTC
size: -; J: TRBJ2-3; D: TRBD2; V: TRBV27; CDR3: CASGLAGTDTQYF; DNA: TGTGCCAGCGGACTAGCGGGCACAGATACGCAGTATTTT
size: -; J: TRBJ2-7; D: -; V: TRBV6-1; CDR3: CASSPTWAAYEQYF; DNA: TGTGCCAGCAGCCCCACCTGGGCCGCCTACGAGCAGTACTTC
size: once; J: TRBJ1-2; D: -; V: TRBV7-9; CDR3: CASSLGGGWNYGYTF; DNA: TGTGCCAGCAGCTTAGGGGGGGGCTGGAACTATGGCTACACCTTC
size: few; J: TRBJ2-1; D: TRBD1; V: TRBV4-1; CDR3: CASSAPGQSYNEQFF; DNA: TGCGCCAGCAGCGCTCCGGGACAGTCCTACAATGAGCAGTTCTTC
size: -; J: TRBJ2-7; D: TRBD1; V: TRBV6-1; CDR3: CASSPGQGAAYEQYF; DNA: TGTGCCAGCAGTCCGGGACAGGGGGCCGCCTACGAGCAGTACTTC
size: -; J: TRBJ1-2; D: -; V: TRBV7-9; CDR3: CASSLALDSLYYGYTF; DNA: TGTGCCAGCAGCTTAGCGCTAGACAGCTTGTACTATGGCTACACCTTC
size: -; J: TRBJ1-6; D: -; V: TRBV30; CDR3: CAWSVGVQNSPLHF; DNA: TGTGCCTGGAGTGTTGGAGTCCAGAATTCACCCCTCCACTTT